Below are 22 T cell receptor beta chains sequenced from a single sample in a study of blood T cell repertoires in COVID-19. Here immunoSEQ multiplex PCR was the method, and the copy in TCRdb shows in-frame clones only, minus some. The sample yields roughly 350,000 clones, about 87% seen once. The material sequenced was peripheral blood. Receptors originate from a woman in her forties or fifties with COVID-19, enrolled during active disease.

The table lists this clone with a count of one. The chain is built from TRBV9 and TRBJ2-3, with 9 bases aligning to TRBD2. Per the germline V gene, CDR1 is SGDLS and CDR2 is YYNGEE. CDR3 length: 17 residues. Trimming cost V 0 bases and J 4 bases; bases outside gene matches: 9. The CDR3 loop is CASSVAPGLATADTQYF. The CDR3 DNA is TGTGCCAGCAGCGTAGCCCCGGGACTAGCCACCGCAGATACGCAGTATTTT.

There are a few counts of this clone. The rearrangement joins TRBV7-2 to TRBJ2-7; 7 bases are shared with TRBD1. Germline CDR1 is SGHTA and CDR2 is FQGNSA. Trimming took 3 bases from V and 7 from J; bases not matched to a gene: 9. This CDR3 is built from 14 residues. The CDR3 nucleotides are TGTGCCAGCAGCTTTTACGAGGGGGCTATAGAGCAGTACTTC. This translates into CASSFYEGAIEQYF.

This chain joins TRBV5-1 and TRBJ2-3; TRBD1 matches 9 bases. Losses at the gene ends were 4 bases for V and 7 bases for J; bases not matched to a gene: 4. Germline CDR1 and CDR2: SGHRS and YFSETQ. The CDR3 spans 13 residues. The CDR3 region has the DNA TGCGCCAGCAGCCCGGGACAGGGAAATACGCAGTATTTT. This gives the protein CASSPGQGNTQYF.

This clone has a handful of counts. The DNA for the CDR3 is TGTGCCAGCAGCTTTGTGCAGGGGTTTAATTCACCCCTCCACTTT. This codes for CASSFVQGFNSPLHF. The chain uses TRBV7-6 and TRBJ1-6; D is possibly TRBD1 (6 bases). V was pared by 3 bases and J by 6 bases, with 12 bases between. CDR1 and CDR2 (germline): SGHVS, FNYEAQ. The CDR3 is 15 amino acids.

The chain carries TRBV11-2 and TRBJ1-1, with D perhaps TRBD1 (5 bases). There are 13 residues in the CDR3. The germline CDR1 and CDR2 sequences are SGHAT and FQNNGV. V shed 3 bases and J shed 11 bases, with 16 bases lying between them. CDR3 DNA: TGTGCCAGCAGCTTTCAGGGAACCCATCGGGCTTTCTTT. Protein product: CASSFQGTHRAFF.

The CDR3 loop is CASRKQESYGYTF. The CDR3 DNA follows: TGTGCCAGCAGAAAACAGGAGAGCTATGGCTACACCTTC. The chain joins TRBV5-4 to TRBJ1-2; D perhaps matches TRBD1 (5 bases). V gave up 5 bases and J gave up 4 bases, with 12 bases separating them. The CDR3 extends over 13 amino acids. Germline loops: CDR1 SGHNT, CDR2 YYREEE (reference sequence). The entire variable domain, with the rest obtained from reference TRBV5-4 and TRBJ1-2, is as follows: ETGVTQSPTHLIKTRGQQVTLRCSSQSGHNTVSWYQQALGQGPQFIFQYYREEENGRGNFPPRFSGLQFPNYSSELNVNALELDDSALYLCASRKQESYGYTFGSGTRLTVV.

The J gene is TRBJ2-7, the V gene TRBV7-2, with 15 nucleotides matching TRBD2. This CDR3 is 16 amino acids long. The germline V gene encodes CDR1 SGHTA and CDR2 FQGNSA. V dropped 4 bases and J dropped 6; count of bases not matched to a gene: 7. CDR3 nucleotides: TGTGCCAGCAGCTCCCCGGGACTAGCGGGAGGTGGCGAGCAGTACTTC. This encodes CASSSPGLAGGGEQYF.

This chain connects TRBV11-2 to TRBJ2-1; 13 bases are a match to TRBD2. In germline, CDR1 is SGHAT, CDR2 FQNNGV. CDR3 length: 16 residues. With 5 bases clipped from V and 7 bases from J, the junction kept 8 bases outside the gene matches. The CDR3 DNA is TGTGCCAGCAGCGTGTTGACTAGCGGGGGGATGAATGAGCAGTTCTTC. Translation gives CASSVLTSGGMNEQFF.

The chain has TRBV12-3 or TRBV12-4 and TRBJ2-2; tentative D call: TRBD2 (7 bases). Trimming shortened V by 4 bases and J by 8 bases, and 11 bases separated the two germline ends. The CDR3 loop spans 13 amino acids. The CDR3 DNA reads TGTGCCAGCAGTTCGGGGGGCTTTGGGGAGCTGTTTTTT. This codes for CASSSGGFGELFF.

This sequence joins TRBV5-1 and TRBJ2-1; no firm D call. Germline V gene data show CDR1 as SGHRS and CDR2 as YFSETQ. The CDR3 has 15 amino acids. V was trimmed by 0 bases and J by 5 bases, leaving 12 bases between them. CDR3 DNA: TGCGCCAGCAGCTTGGCGACATTACTGGACAATGAGCAGTTCTTC. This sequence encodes CASSLATLLDNEQFF.

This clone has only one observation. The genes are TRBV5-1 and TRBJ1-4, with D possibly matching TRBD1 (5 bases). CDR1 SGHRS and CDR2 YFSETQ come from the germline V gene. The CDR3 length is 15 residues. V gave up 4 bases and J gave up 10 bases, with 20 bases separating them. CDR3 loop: CASSPGERGGGKLFF. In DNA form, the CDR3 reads TGCGCCAGCAGCCCTGGAGAAAGGGGCGGGGGAAAACTGTTTTTT. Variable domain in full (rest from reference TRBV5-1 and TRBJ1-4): KAGVTQTPRYLIKTRGQQVTLSCSPISGHRSVSWYQQTPGQGLQFLFEYFSETQRNKGNFPGRFSGRQFSNSRSEMNVSTLELGDSALYLCASSPGERGGGKLFFGSGTQLSVL.

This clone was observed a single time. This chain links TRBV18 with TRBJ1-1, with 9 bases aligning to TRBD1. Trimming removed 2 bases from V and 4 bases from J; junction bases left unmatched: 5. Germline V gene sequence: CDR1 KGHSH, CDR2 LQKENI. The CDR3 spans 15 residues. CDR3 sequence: CASSPVGQGSTEAFF. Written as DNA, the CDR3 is TGTGCCAGCTCACCAGTGGGACAGGGTAGCACTGAAGCTTTCTTT.

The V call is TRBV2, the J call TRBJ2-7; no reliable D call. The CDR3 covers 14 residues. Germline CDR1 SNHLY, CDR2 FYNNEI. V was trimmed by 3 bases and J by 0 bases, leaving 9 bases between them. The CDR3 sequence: CASSDSAYSYEQYF. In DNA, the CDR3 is TGTGCCAGCAGTGATTCCGCCTACTCCTACGAGCAGTACTTC.

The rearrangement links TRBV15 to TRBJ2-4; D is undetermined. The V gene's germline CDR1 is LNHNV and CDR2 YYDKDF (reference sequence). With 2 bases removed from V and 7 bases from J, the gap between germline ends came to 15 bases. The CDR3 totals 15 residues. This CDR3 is CATSRYGTELNIQYF. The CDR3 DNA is TGTGCCACCAGCAGATATGGAACGGAGCTCAACATTCAGTACTTC.

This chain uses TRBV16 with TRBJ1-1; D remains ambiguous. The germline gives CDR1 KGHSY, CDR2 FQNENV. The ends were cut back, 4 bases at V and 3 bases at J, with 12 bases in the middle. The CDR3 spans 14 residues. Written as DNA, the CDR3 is TGTGCCAGCAGCCCCGTTGGGCCGGACACTGAAGCTTTCTTT. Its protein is CASSPVGPDTEAFF.

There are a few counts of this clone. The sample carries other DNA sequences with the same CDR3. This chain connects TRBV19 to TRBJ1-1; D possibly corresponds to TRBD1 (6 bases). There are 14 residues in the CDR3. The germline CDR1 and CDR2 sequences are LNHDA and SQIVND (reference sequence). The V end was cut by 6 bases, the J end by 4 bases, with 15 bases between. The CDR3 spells CASSLQGRGTEAFF. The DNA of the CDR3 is TGTGCCAGTAGCCTACAGGGCCGGGGCACTGAAGCTTTCTTT.

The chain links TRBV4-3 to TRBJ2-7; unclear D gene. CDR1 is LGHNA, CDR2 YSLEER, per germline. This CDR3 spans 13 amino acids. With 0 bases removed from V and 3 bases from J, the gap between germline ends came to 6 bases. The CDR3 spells CASSQEGLYEQYF. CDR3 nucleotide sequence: TGCGCCAGCAGCCAAGAGGGCCTCTACGAGCAGTACTTC.

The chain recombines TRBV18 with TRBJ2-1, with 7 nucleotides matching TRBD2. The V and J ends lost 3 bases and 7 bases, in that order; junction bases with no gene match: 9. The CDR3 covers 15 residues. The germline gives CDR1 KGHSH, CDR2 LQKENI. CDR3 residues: CASSPPGRKWNEQFF. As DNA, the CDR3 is TGTGCCAGCTCACCCCCCGGGAGGAAATGGAATGAGCAGTTCTTC. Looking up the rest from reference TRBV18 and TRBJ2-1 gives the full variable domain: NAGVMQNPRHLVRRRGQEARLRCSPMKGHSHVYWYRQLPEEGLKFMVYLQKENIIDESGMPKERFSAEFPKEGPSILRIQQVVRGDSAAYFCASSPPGRKWNEQFFGPGTRLTVL.

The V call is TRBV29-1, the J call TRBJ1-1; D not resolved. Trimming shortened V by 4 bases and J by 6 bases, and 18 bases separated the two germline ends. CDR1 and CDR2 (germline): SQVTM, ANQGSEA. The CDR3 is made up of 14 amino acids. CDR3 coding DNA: TGCAGCGTTGTAAGAGGGTTGGCGGGCGCTGAAGCTTTCTTT. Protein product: CSVVRGLAGAEAFF.

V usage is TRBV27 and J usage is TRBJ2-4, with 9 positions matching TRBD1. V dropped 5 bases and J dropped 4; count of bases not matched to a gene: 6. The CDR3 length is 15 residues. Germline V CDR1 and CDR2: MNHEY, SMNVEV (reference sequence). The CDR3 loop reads CASSIPGTGKNIQYF. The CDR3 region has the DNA TGTGCCAGCAGTATCCCCGGGACAGGGAAAAACATTCAGTACTTC.

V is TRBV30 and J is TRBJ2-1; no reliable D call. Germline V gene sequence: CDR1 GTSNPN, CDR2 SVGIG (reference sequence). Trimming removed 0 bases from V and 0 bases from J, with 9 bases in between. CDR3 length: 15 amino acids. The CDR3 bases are TGTGCCTGGAGTGTACGCGGTACCTCCTACAATGAGCAGTTCTTC. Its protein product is CAWSVRGTSYNEQFF. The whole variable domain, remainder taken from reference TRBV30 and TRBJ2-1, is SQTIHQWPATLVQPVGSPLSLECTVEGTSNPNLYWYRQAAGRGLQLLFYSVGIGQISSEVPQNLSASRPQDRQFILSSKKLLLSDSGFYLCAWSVRGTSYNEQFFGPGTRLTVL.

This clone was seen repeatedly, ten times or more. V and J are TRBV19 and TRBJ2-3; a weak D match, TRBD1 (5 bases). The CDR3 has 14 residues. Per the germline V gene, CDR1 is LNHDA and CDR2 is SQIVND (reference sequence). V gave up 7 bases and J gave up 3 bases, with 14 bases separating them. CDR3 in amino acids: CASNPGWRTDTQYF. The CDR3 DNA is TGTGCCAGTAACCCAGGGTGGCGGACAGATACGCAGTATTTT.